What follows are 9 T cell receptor beta chains derived from one specimen sequenced in a study of blood T cell repertoires in COVID-19. TCRdb keeps only in-frame clones here, not all; method: immunoSEQ multiplex PCR. The sample shows some 180,000 clones, more than 75% of them seen only once. The sample was peripheral blood. These receptors were obtained from a man aged 35-49 years with active or convalescent COVID-19.

The chain is built from TRBV15 and TRBJ2-3; 13 bases map to TRBD2. The CDR3 consists of 18 residues. V shed 0 bases, J shed 7 bases, and the junction held 10 bases outside the gene matches. Germline-derived CDR1 and CDR2 are LNHNV and YYDKDF (reference sequence). This CDR3 is CATSRESVTSGRGYTQYF. CDR3 DNA: TGTGCCACCAGCAGAGAATCAGTAACTAGCGGGAGGGGGTATACGCAGTATTTT.

The rearrangement uses TRBV5-1 and TRBJ1-6, with D uncertain. V gave up 0 bases and J gave up 1 base, with 8 bases separating them. Per the germline V gene, CDR1 is SGHRS and CDR2 is YFSETQ. This CDR3 has 16 amino acids. Here the CDR3 reads CASSLAPQSYNSPLHF. Here the CDR3 DNA reads TGCGCCAGCAGCTTGGCCCCCCAGTCCTATAATTCACCCCTCCACTTT.

V gene TRBV5-6 combines with J gene TRBJ2-3; D remains unclear. V was pared by 0 bases and J by 0 bases, with 5 bases between. The CDR3 spans 14 residues. CDR1 and CDR2 from the germline V gene are SGHDT and YYEEEE. This CDR3 is CASSLGASTDTQYF. CDR3 nucleotides: TGTGCCAGCAGCTTGGGAGCGAGCACAGATACGCAGTATTTT.

The CDR3 spells CASSVGSRNSPLHF. The CDR3 DNA is TGTGCCAGCAGCGTTGGCTCCCGTAATTCACCCCTCCACTTT. J is TRBJ1-6 and V is TRBV9; the D is unclear. The germline gives CDR1 SGDLS, CDR2 YYNGEE. The CDR3 length is 14 residues. Trimming removed 2 bases from V and 6 bases from J, with 9 bases in between.

The chain has TRBV28 and TRBJ2-4; the match to TRBD1 covers 9 bases. The J segment lost 0 bases and the V segment lost 6 bases, leaving 15 bases of the junction unmatched. Germline V lookup: CDR1 MDHEN, CDR2 SYDVKM. The CDR3 spans 19 residues. The CDR3 DNA reads as TGTGCCAGCAGGATAACAGGGGGCGCCGGTCAACTAGCCAAAAACATTCAGTACTTC. It codes for CASRITGGAGQLAKNIQYF. Together with reference TRBV28 and TRBJ2-4, the CDR3 gives the full variable domain: DVKVTQSSRYLVKRTGEKVFLECVQDMDHENMFWYRQDPGLGLRLIYFSYDVKMKEKGDIPEGYSVSREKKERFSLILESASTNQTSMYLCASRITGGAGQLAKNIQYFGAGTRLSVL.

The table lists this clone with a few counts. This chain uses TRBV3-1 (or the pseudogene TRBV3-2) with TRBJ1-2; D is ambiguous. Trimming took 1 base from V and 7 from J, leaving 10 bases between them. Germline V gives CDR1 LGHDT, CDR2 YNNKEL (reference sequence). This CDR3 region has 13 residues. CDR3: CASSQAGNPGYTF. The CDR3 bases are TGTGCCAGCAGCCAAGCGGGGAACCCTGGCTACACCTTC.

The chain combines TRBV7-9 with TRBJ2-1, with 9 bases that match TRBD2. Trimming cost V 4 bases and J 7 bases; bases outside gene matches: 11. The CDR3 is 16 residues long. Germline V gene sequence: CDR1 SEHNR, CDR2 FQNEAQ (reference sequence). CDR3 DNA sequence: TGTGCCAGCAGCTCCAGGGTAGCGGGAGTAGGGAATGAGCAGTTCTTC. It encodes CASSSRVAGVGNEQFF.

The rearrangement links TRBV24-1 to TRBJ1-2, with 9 bases aligning to TRBD1. In germline, CDR1 is KGHDR, CDR2 SFDVKD. Losses at the gene ends were 2 bases for V and 4 bases for J; bases not matched to a gene: 10. There are 17 residues in the CDR3. DNA of the CDR3: TGTGCCACCAGTGATTCTACCCGGGGACAGGGTGGCTATGGCTACACCTTC. It codes for CATSDSTRGQGGYGYTF.

The V gene is TRBV6-2 or TRBV6-3, the J gene TRBJ1-2; 10 positions match TRBD1. This CDR3 region has 14 residues. Germline V lookup: CDR1 MNHEY, CDR2 SVGEGT. V was clipped by 3 bases and J by 6 bases; unmatched bases: 4. CDR3 coding DNA: TGTGCCAGCAGTTATCCCGGACAGGGGGATGGCTACACCTTC. Translation: CASSYPGQGDGYTF.